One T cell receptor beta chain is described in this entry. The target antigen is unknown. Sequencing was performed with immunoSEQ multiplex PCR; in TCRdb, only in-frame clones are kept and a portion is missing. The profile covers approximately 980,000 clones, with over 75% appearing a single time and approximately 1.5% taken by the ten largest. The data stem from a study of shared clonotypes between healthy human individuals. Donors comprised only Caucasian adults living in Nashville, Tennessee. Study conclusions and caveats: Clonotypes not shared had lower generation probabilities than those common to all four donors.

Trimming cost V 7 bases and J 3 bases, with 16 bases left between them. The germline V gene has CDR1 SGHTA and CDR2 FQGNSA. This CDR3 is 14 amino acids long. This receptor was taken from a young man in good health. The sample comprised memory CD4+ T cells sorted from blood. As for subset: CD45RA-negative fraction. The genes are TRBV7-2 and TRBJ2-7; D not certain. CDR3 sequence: CASTQRGTNYEQYF. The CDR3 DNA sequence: TGTGCCAGCACCCAGAGAGGAACCAACTACGAGCAGTACTTC.